This TCR beta chain derives from a study of cytomegalovirus exposure and HLA in healthy donors. A note on this clone: Antigen: not known.

Study-wide results and caveats: Previously analyzed data showed that most TCR beta V segments were productive at a frequency of about 90% or about 30%.

Germline-derived CDR1 and CDR2 are MNHNS and SASEGT. Between the trimmed V and J ends, which lost 7 bases and 10 bases, there was a span of 14 bases. The CDR3 extends over 13 amino acids. Researchers ran the PCR with 60 Vbeta and 13 Jbeta primers. Assay used: immunoSEQ multiplex PCR; TCRdb lists only in-frame clones, some missing. The sample records about 84,000 clones, roughly 63% being singletons. The chain is built from TRBV6-1 and TRBJ1-6, with D unclear. The origin of this receptor is a woman aged 40 to 50 in good health and CMV-seropositive. Sequenced: PBMCs. CDR3 protein: CASTRVTDSPLHF. DNA of the CDR3: TGTGCCAGCACCCGGGTTACTGACTCACCCCTCCACTTT.